Following are 3 T cell receptor beta chains from one sample sequenced in a study of T cell responses to AZD1222 COVID-19 vaccine. Data came from immunoSEQ multiplex PCR; TCRdb stores just in-frame clones and leaves some out. The data contain 77,000 or so clones, around 87% of them seen just once; the ten biggest clones take up 31%. The sample consisted of peripheral blood, taken on day 0 of AZD1222 vaccination. Receptor source: an adult in good health.

This clone was observed a single time. The rearrangement joins TRBV6-1 to TRBJ1-2; no clear D gene. The CDR3 has 12 residues. Trimming stripped 1 base from V and 4 bases from J, with 4 bases between. Looked up from germline, CDR1 is MNHNS and CDR2 is SASEGT. CDR3 DNA: TGTGCCAGCAGTGAAGGCTCCTATGGCTACACCTTC. Translation: CASSEGSYGYTF.

V and J are TRBV30 and TRBJ2-7; 8 positions agree with TRBD1. With V trimmed by 4 bases and J by 4 bases, 15 bases remained unmatched. The CDR3 sequence is 16 residues long. The germline CDR1 and CDR2 sequences are GTSNPN and SVGIG (reference sequence). The CDR3 nucleotides read TGTGCCTGGAAGCCGAGGACAGGGATTACAGATTACGAGCAGTACTTC. This codes for CAWKPRTGITDYEQYF.

The CDR3 protein is CASSIDRVIYGYTF. In DNA, the CDR3 is TGTGCCAGTAGTATTGACAGGGTGATCTATGGCTACACCTTC. The V and J genes are TRBV19 and TRBJ1-2, with 7 nucleotides matching TRBD1. This CDR3 has 14 amino acids. Looked up from germline, CDR1 is LNHDA and CDR2 is SQIVND (reference sequence). J was trimmed by 4 bases and V by 3 bases; bases with no gene match: 5.